This entry lists 30 T cell receptor beta chains sequenced from one sample in a study of blood T cell repertoires in COVID-19. Clones were read by immunoSEQ multiplex PCR, and TCRdb kept only the in-frame ones, dropping some. The data hold some 200,000 clones, with less than 90% observed a single time. The sequenced material came from peripheral blood. All receptors derive from a woman aged 60-75 years who had recovered from COVID-19.

The CDR3 region has the DNA TGTGCCAGCTCACCACTGGCGGAGATGGGGACCCAGTACTTC. This gives the protein CASSPLAEMGTQYF. The chain is built from TRBV18 and TRBJ2-5; D gene unclear. This CDR3 has 14 amino acids. Germline values: CDR1 KGHSH, CDR2 LQKENI. V gave up 1 base and J gave up 7 bases, with 13 bases separating them.

In nucleotides, the CDR3 is TGTGCCAGCAGTTTATCGGTGGTCCAGACCCAGTACTTC. It specifies CASSLSVVQTQYF. The chain carries TRBV12-3 or TRBV12-4 and TRBJ2-5; no reliable D call. With 2 bases removed from V and 6 bases from J, the gap between germline ends came to 10 bases. There are 13 residues in the CDR3.

This clone was counted between two and nine times. The genes are TRBV30 and TRBJ2-1, with TRBD2 identical over 9 bases. Trimming removed 3 bases from V and 6 bases from J; junction bases left unmatched: 9. This CDR3 contains 15 residues. Germline V lookup: CDR1 GTSNPN, CDR2 SVGIG (reference sequence). The CDR3 sequence: CAWSWGRGGINEQFF. For the CDR3, the DNA is TGTGCCTGGAGCTGGGGGCGGGGGGGAATCAATGAGCAGTTCTTC.

The V gene is TRBV18, the J gene TRBJ2-7; the D gene is possibly TRBD1 (7 bases). This CDR3 is 15 amino acids long. V was cut by 3 bases and J by 2 bases, with 14 bases left in between. Germline V gives CDR1 KGHSH, CDR2 LQKENI. This CDR3 reads CASSPQDREAYEQYF. CDR3 DNA: TGTGCCAGCTCACCTCAAGACAGGGAGGCCTACGAGCAGTACTTC. The variable domain in full, completed from reference TRBV18 and TRBJ2-7, reads NAGVMQNPRHLVRRRGQEARLRCSPMKGHSHVYWYRQLPEEGLKFMVYLQKENIIDESGMPKERFSAEFPKEGPSILRIQQVVRGDSAAYFCASSPQDREAYEQYFGPGTRLTVT.

The table lists this clone with a few counts. This chain links TRBV30 with TRBJ2-7; 9 nucleotides match TRBD1. This CDR3 region has 15 residues. V was pared by 1 base and J by 3 bases, with 7 bases of the junction left unmatched. CDR1 and CDR2 from the germline V gene are GTSNPN and SVGIG (reference sequence). The CDR3 coding sequence is TGTGCCTGGAGTGCCGGGACAGGGATAATCTACGAGCAGTACTTC. Amino acids: CAWSAGTGIIYEQYF.

The CDR3 loop reads CASSVVADTEAFF. The CDR3 nucleotides read TGTGCCAGCAGCGTAGTGGCGGACACTGAAGCTTTCTTT. The chain carries TRBV9 and TRBJ1-1; D uncertain. CDR3 size: 13 residues. Germline loops: CDR1 SGDLS, CDR2 YYNGEE. V gave up 0 bases and J gave up 3 bases, with 6 bases separating them.

This chain joins TRBV9 and TRBJ2-1; TRBD1 aligns across 9 bases. Unmatched junction bases numbered 10, after V lost 4 bases and J lost 5 bases. Germline CDR1 is SGDLS and CDR2 is YYNGEE. This CDR3 is built from 16 residues. This CDR3 is CASSPPGTGFNNEQFF. In nucleotides, the CDR3 is TGTGCCAGCAGCCCTCCCGGGACAGGGTTCAACAATGAGCAGTTCTTC.

This clone occurred once. The chain employs TRBV4-1 and TRBJ2-3; the D gene is possibly TRBD2 (6 bases). The CDR3 totals 17 residues. Germline CDR1 is MGHRA and CDR2 is YSYEKL. The V and J ends lost 0 bases and 3 bases respectively, with 16 bases between them. The CDR3 spells CASSQEPSAGRTDTQYF. CDR3 DNA: TGCGCCAGCAGCCAAGAACCATCCGCGGGGAGAACAGATACGCAGTATTTT.

The V and J genes are TRBV13 and TRBJ1-2; unclear D gene. The V gene's germline CDR1 is PRHDT and CDR2 FYEKMQ (reference sequence). V dropped 6 bases and J dropped 8 bases, with 25 bases sitting between them. CDR3 length equals 16 residues. The CDR3 DNA reads TGTGCCAGCAGACTAGGCCGATCTTGGGCAAGCATGGGCTACACCTTC. This translates into CASRLGRSWASMGYTF.

The genes are TRBV7-3 and TRBJ2-1; 11 positions match TRBD2. The V gene end was trimmed by 5 bases and the J gene end by 15 bases; junction bases not matched to a gene: 12. The CDR3 runs to 14 residues. Germline CDR1 and CDR2: SGHTA and FQGTGA. The CDR3 DNA reads TGTGCCAGCAGCGCCGGCCTAGCGGGGGGTTTCAGGTTCTTC. Encoded protein: CASSAGLAGGFRFF.

The genes are TRBV6-5 and TRBJ2-3; D is unresolved. The CDR3 has 15 residues. The germline CDR1 and CDR2 sequences are MNHEY and SVGAGI. V lost 6 bases and J lost 2, with 15 bases in between. The DNA for the CDR3 is TGTGCCAGCAGAGTCAGAGGCGCACACACAGATACGCAGTATTTT. The encoded protein is CASRVRGAHTDTQYF.

The J gene is TRBJ2-7, the V gene TRBV5-6, with D unclear. Looked up from germline, CDR1 is SGHDT and CDR2 is YYEEEE. Trimming left V 0 bases short and J 0 bases short, with 13 bases between. This CDR3 comprises 16 residues. The DNA for the CDR3 is TGTGCCAGCAGCTTGGTTGGTCGGGTCGGCTCCTACGAGCAGTACTTC. Translation: CASSLVGRVGSYEQYF.

This chain joins TRBV6-2 or TRBV6-3 and TRBJ1-5; 8 nucleotides line up with TRBD1. The germline V gene encodes CDR1 MNHEY and CDR2 SVGEGT. CDR3 length: 15 residues. V was clipped by 5 bases and J by 7 bases; unmatched bases: 10. As DNA, the CDR3 is TGTGCCAGCAGTAATGGACAGGGAGGGGTGCAGCCCCAGCATTTT. Translated, it gives CASSNGQGGVQPQHF.

This sequence joins TRBV9 and TRBJ2-1; maybe TRBD1 (6 bases). The length of the CDR3 is 18 residues. Germline V CDR1 and CDR2: SGDLS, YYNGEE. Trimming took off 3 bases at V and 0 bases at J, with 19 bases between the two ends. CDR3 amino acids: CASSDHEGGQSSYNEQFF. The CDR3 DNA is TGTGCCAGCAGCGATCACGAAGGGGGACAAAGCTCCTACAATGAGCAGTTCTTC.

V gene TRBV30 combines with J gene TRBJ2-3; D is undetermined. Germline values: CDR1 GTSNPN, CDR2 SVGIG (reference sequence). The CDR3 contains 17 residues. V shed 0 bases and J shed 5 bases, with 21 bases lying between them. The CDR3 DNA sequence: TGTGCCTGGAGTGTACTGGGCCGCCATTCCCCCGAAGATACGCAGTATTTT. Its protein product is CAWSVLGRHSPEDTQYF.

The chain couples TRBV25-1 to TRBJ2-7; D is perhaps TRBD1 (5 bases). Germline CDR1 and CDR2: MGHDK and SYGVNS. With 3 bases removed from V and 3 bases from J, the gap between germline ends came to 9 bases. This CDR3 spans 13 amino acids. The CDR3 DNA follows: TGTGCCAGCAGTGACCGACAGAACTACGAGCAGTACTTC. Its translation: CASSDRQNYEQYF.

The chain's CDR3 is CASSPGTGVYSNQPQHF. DNA for the CDR3: TGCGCCAGCAGCCCTGGGACAGGGGTCTATAGCAATCAGCCCCAGCATTTT. V and J are TRBV5-1 and TRBJ1-5; 10 nucleotides match TRBD1. V was clipped by 4 bases and J by 0 bases; unmatched bases: 7. CDR1 is SGHRS and CDR2 is YFSETQ in the germline V gene. The CDR3 has 17 residues.

The chain links TRBV12-5 to TRBJ1-4, with TRBD1 matching over 7 bases. There are 16 residues in the CDR3. The J segment lost 0 bases and the V segment lost 4 bases, leaving 5 bases of the junction unmatched. CDR1 and CDR2 from the germline V gene are LGHNT and FRNRAP. The CDR3 bases are TGTGCTAGTGGTTCGGGGACAGCCGCAACTAATGAAAAACTGTTTTTT. This translates into CASGSGTAATNEKLFF.

The V and J genes are TRBV6-2 or TRBV6-3 and TRBJ1-5; no clear D gene. The length of the CDR3 is 14 residues. CDR1 MNHEY and CDR2 SVGEGT come from the germline V gene. The ends were cut back, 2 bases at V and 1 base at J, with 6 bases in the middle. The CDR3 is CASSYGLSNQPQHF. The CDR3 coding sequence is TGTGCCAGCAGTTACGGGCTAAGCAATCAGCCCCAGCATTTT.

This chain connects TRBV5-4 to TRBJ2-3; 10 nucleotides align to TRBD2. The CDR3 is made up of 15 amino acids. Germline V gene data show CDR1 as SGHNT and CDR2 as YYREEE (reference sequence). Unmatched junction bases numbered 1, after V lost 0 bases and J lost 3 bases. CDR3 sequence reads: CASSLERGGTDTQYF. CDR3 bases: TGTGCCAGCAGCTTGGAGCGGGGGGGAACAGATACGCAGTATTTT.

The V and J genes are TRBV2 and TRBJ1-6, with D unresolved. This CDR3 comprises 12 residues. Germline CDR1 is SNHLY and CDR2 is FYNNEI. The V end lost 6 bases, the J end lost 11 bases, and 11 bases lay between the germline ends. The CDR3 sequence is CASRLTRAPLHF. The CDR3 nucleotides read TGTGCCAGCAGACTGACGCGGGCACCCCTCCACTTT.

This clone appeared many times. V usage is TRBV6-5 and J usage is TRBJ2-2, with TRBD1 as a possible D gene (6 bases). The germline CDR1 and CDR2 sequences are MNHEY and SVGAGI. Trimming removed 5 bases from V and 4 bases from J, with 11 bases in between. The CDR3 has 14 residues. CDR3 bases: TGTGCCAGCAGTAACAGGGTAGGCACCGGGGAGCTGTTTTTT. It yields the protein CASSNRVGTGELFF.

This chain links TRBV7-3 with TRBJ2-1, with D perhaps matching TRBD1 (6 bases). There are 15 residues in the CDR3. The V gene lost 4 bases and the J gene lost 4 bases, with 14 bases spanning the gap. The germline gives CDR1 SGHTA, CDR2 FQGTGA. The CDR3 sequence: CASSSSPQGYNEQFF. The DNA of the CDR3 is TGTGCCAGCAGCTCATCACCTCAGGGGTACAATGAGCAGTTCTTC. The variable domain in full, completed from reference TRBV7-3 and TRBJ2-1, reads GAGVSQTPSNKVTEKGKYVELRCDPISGHTALYWYRQSLGQGPEFLIYFQGTGAADDSGLPNDRFFAVRPEGSVSTLKIQRTERGDSAVYLCASSSSPQGYNEQFFGPGTRLTVL.

This clone was detected a few times. The V call is TRBV19, the J call TRBJ1-4; TRBD1 is a possible D gene (6 bases). Germline V gives CDR1 LNHDA, CDR2 SQIVND (reference sequence). V was cut by 4 bases and J by 8 bases, with 14 bases left in between. The CDR3 runs to 14 residues. Here the CDR3 reads CASSTQGLKEKLFF. CDR3 in DNA: TGTGCCAGTAGTACACAGGGTCTGAAGGAAAAACTGTTTTTT.

The CDR3 loop reads CASSEYGPSQETQYF. The CDR3 DNA follows: TGTGCCAGCAGTGAATATGGCCCATCCCAAGAGACCCAGTACTTC. The chain recombines TRBV25-1 with TRBJ2-5; D is uncertain. V was clipped by 0 bases and J by 1 base, with 9 bases between them. The CDR3 runs to 15 residues. CDR1 is MGHDK and CDR2 is SYGVNS in the germline V gene.

The V call is TRBV6-1, the J call TRBJ2-2, with 12 positions matching TRBD1. The CDR3 consists of 17 residues. Trimming cost V 2 bases and J 8 bases; bases outside gene matches: 9. Germline-derived CDR1 and CDR2 are MNHNS and SASEGT. Here the CDR3 reads CASSEPFPGQGAGELFF. The DNA for the CDR3 is TGTGCCAGCAGTGAACCCTTCCCGGGACAGGGGGCGGGGGAGCTGTTTTTT.

This clone has only one observation. The genes are TRBV20-1 and TRBJ2-7; 9 nucleotides align to TRBD2. The CDR3 extends over 14 amino acids. Trimming at V came to 3 bases and at J to 4 bases, leaving 7 bases not matched to a gene. Per germline, CDR1 DFQATT and CDR2 SNEGSKA (reference sequence). This CDR3 reads CSASYQRGEYEQYF. In DNA, the CDR3 is TGCAGTGCTAGTTATCAGCGGGGGGAATACGAGCAGTACTTC.

The chain uses TRBV6-1 and TRBJ2-7, with 9 positions matching TRBD2. This CDR3 is built from 15 residues. Germline V gene sequence: CDR1 MNHNS, CDR2 SASEGT. V shed 3 bases and J 0 bases; nucleotides not matched to a gene: 3. CDR3: CASSDLAGSSYEQYF. The CDR3 DNA is TGTGCCAGCAGTGACCTAGCGGGAAGCTCCTACGAGCAGTACTTC.

This chain connects TRBV20-1 to TRBJ2-2; TRBD2 matches 11 bases. Unmatched junction bases numbered 8, after V lost 3 bases and J lost 5 bases. This CDR3 is 16 amino acids long. CDR1 is DFQATT and CDR2 is SNEGSKA in the germline V gene (reference sequence). The CDR3 sequence is CSASRIAGGLTGELFF. CDR3 sequence (DNA): TGCAGTGCTAGTCGAATAGCGGGGGGGCTTACCGGGGAGCTGTTTTTT.

The chain carries TRBV18 and TRBJ1-5, with 8 positions matching TRBD1. From germline, CDR1 is KGHSH and CDR2 LQKENI. Unmatched junction bases numbered 9, after V lost 6 bases and J lost 5 bases. This CDR3 is built from 15 residues. CDR3 DNA: TGTGCCAGCTCGCCGACAGGGGAGTCGGATCAGCCCCAGCATTTT. Protein product: CASSPTGESDQPQHF.